These 15 T cell receptor beta chains were sequenced from one sample in a study of shared clonotypes between healthy human individuals. Assay: immunoSEQ multiplex PCR; the TCRdb copy retains only in-frame clones and omits some. The profile shows about 1.1 million clones, 60% to 80% of them singletons. Sequencing input: memory CD4+ T cells from PBMCs. Subset in this sample: CD45RA-negative fraction. The receptors originated from a young man in good health. Some clones in this sample may be carry-over from other donors' samples.

The J gene is TRBJ2-5, the V gene TRBV27, with D tentatively TRBD1 or TRBD2 (6 bases each). This CDR3 comprises 18 residues. Trimming took off 4 bases at V and 7 bases at J, with 28 bases between the two ends. Germline V gene lookup returns CDR1 MNHEY and CDR2 SMNVEV (reference sequence). CDR3 DNA sequence: TGTGCCAGCAGTTCATCCAGGGGTAGGAGGGAGTTTTTTGGGACCCAGTACTTC. Amino acid sequence: CASSSSRGRREFFGTQYF.

The chain links TRBV5-1 to TRBJ2-3; no reliable D call. Germline values: CDR1 SGHRS, CDR2 YFSETQ. Trimming shortened V by 0 bases and J by 3 bases, and 11 bases separated the two germline ends. The CDR3 is 15 amino acids. The DNA of the CDR3 is TGCGCCAGCAGCTTGGACCCCCGTGGGACAGATACGCAGTATTTT. As protein: CASSLDPRGTDTQYF. The whole variable domain, filled in from reference TRBV5-1 and TRBJ2-3, reads KAGVTQTPRYLIKTRGQQVTLSCSPISGHRSVSWYQQTPGQGLQFLFEYFSETQRNKGNFPGRFSGRQFSNSRSEMNVSTLELGDSALYLCASSLDPRGTDTQYFGPGTRLTVL.

The chain has TRBV7-9 and TRBJ2-1; 8 bases are a match to TRBD2. CDR1 is SEHNR, CDR2 FQNEAQ, per germline (reference sequence). V was pared by 4 bases and J by 3 bases, with 5 bases of the junction left unmatched. CDR3 length: 15 residues. This CDR3 is CASSSSGRGYNEQFF. DNA for the CDR3: TGTGCCAGCAGCTCCAGCGGGAGAGGCTACAATGAGCAGTTCTTC.

This chain joins TRBV9 and TRBJ2-2; D is perhaps TRBD1 (5 bases). Germline assignment: CDR1 SGDLS and CDR2 YYNGEE. V was pared by 5 bases and J by 3 bases, with 17 bases between. The CDR3 loop spans 16 amino acids. The CDR3: CASSFVSGSDTGELFF. The CDR3 DNA sequence: TGTGCCAGCAGTTTCGTATCAGGGTCGGACACCGGGGAGCTGTTTTTT.

As concerns this clone: Just one base apart from a much larger clone, this may be a read error. The chain carries TRBV27 and TRBJ1-1; D is possibly TRBD1 (5 bases). CDR3 length: 13 amino acids. Germline V gene sequence: CDR1 MNHEY, CDR2 SMNVEV (reference sequence). V lost 6 bases and J lost 1, with 9 bases in between. This CDR3 reads CASRFGGNTEAFF. The CDR3 bases are TGTGCCAGCAGGTTTGGGGGGAACACTGAAGCTTTCTTT.

The chain uses TRBV2 and TRBJ1-4; unclear D gene. Germline V gene sequence: CDR1 SNHLY, CDR2 FYNNEI. CDR3 size: 15 residues. V lost 1 base and J lost 10, with 16 bases in between. The CDR3 DNA sequence: TGTGCCAGCAGTGAAGGGTCCGGGTCCTTGGTAAAACTGTTTTTT. The encoded protein is CASSEGSGSLVKLFF.

Regarding this clone: The sample holds other DNA sequences that translate to the same CDR3. The chain employs TRBV9 and TRBJ2-5; TRBD1 matches 9 bases. V dropped 0 bases and J dropped 5; count of bases not matched to a gene: 2. Germline V CDR1 and CDR2: SGDLS, YYNGEE. This CDR3 has 14 residues. CDR3 nucleotides: TGTGCCAGCAGCGTAGGGGACAGGGAGGAGACCCAGTACTTC. This codes for CASSVGDREETQYF.

At least ten counts were recorded for this clone. Different DNA sequences within this sample yield the same CDR3. V gene TRBV5-1 combines with J gene TRBJ1-2, with D uncertain. Looked up from germline, CDR1 is SGHRS and CDR2 is YFSETQ. The CDR3 extends over 15 amino acids. V was clipped by 0 bases and J by 0 bases, with 9 bases between them. In DNA form, the CDR3 reads TGCGCCAGCAGCTTGGTGACGGGAGCTAACTATGGCTACACCTTC. Amino acids: CASSLVTGANYGYTF.

The chain couples TRBV28 to TRBJ1-2; D uncertain. V lost 5 bases and J 8 bases, leaving 18 bases between the germline ends. The CDR3 extends over 14 amino acids. Germline loops: CDR1 MDHEN, CDR2 SYDVKM. The DNA of the CDR3 is TGTGCCAGCAGTCCCCCCCCGAGGGCACGGGGCTACACCTTC. Translating gives CASSPPPRARGYTF.

About this clone itself: In the same sample, other DNA sequences code for this CDR3. V and J are TRBV1 and TRBJ2-7; the table names TRBD2, a call not compared with the DNA. TRBV1 is assigned pseudogene status. The CDR3 covers 12 residues. For the CDR3, the DNA is TGCACCAGCAGCCAAGATACCTACGAGCAGTACTTC. Protein: CTSSQDTYEQYF.

V usage is TRBV9 and J usage is TRBJ2-3; possibly TRBD1 for D (7 bases). The germline CDR1 and CDR2 sequences are SGDLS and YYNGEE. The CDR3 covers 15 residues. V dropped 5 bases and J dropped 0 bases, with 13 bases sitting between them. The CDR3 protein is CASSMAGGSTDTQYF. CDR3 bases: TGTGCCAGCAGTATGGCAGGGGGGAGCACAGATACGCAGTATTTT.

This clone was observed a handful of times. CDR3: CASDSQGARNTEAFF. Written as DNA, the CDR3 is TGTGCCAGCGACTCTCAGGGGGCGCGGAACACTGAAGCTTTCTTT. The chain uses TRBV6-1 and TRBJ1-1; 8 bases fit TRBD1. This CDR3 region has 15 residues. V trimming: 8 bases; J trimming: 1 base; junction bases outside the gene matches: 9. Germline CDR1 MNHNS, CDR2 SASEGT.

This chain links TRBV5-5 with TRBJ1-1; D is unclear. The CDR3 runs to 12 residues. Germline CDR1 SGHKS, CDR2 YYEKEE (reference sequence). V gave up 3 bases and J gave up 11 bases, with 14 bases separating them. The CDR3 spells CASSSRASLAFF. The CDR3 nucleotides read TGTGCCAGCAGCTCCCGGGCATCGTTGGCTTTCTTT.

This clone was recorded a few times. The gene calls are TRBV28 and TRBJ1-5; D ambiguous. The V gene lost 3 bases and the J gene lost 5 bases, with 11 bases spanning the gap. This CDR3 comprises 14 residues. Germline assignment: CDR1 MDHEN and CDR2 SYDVKM. Here the CDR3 reads CASSFLQDDQPQHF. The CDR3 DNA follows: TGTGCCAGCAGTTTTCTGCAGGATGATCAGCCCCAGCATTTT.

The V call is TRBV28, the J call TRBJ2-1; TRBD1 agrees at 7 bases. The junction had 10 bases not matched to a gene; V was cut back by 8 bases and J by 6 bases. This CDR3 comprises 14 residues. Germline-derived CDR1 and CDR2 are MDHEN and SYDVKM. Here the CDR3 reads CASLDRDSGNEQFF. The CDR3 nucleotides read TGTGCCAGCTTAGACAGGGACAGTGGCAATGAGCAGTTCTTC. The full variable domain, its missing parts supplied by reference TRBV28 and TRBJ2-1, is DVKVTQSSRYLVKRTGEKVFLECVQDMDHENMFWYRQDPGLGLRLIYFSYDVKMKEKGDIPEGYSVSREKKERFSLILESASTNQTSMYLCASLDRDSGNEQFFGPGTRLTVL.